The sample holds a few counts of the clone carrying this T cell receptor (beta chain). The data belong to a study of glioma-infiltrating T cells. Amplification of TCR alpha and beta CDR3 regions from RNA used iRepertoire nested multiplex PCR. Tissue mRNA or PBMC total RNA, 100-400 ng, went into one-step reverse transcription and amplification. TCRdb re-called the multiplex PCR reads through MiXCR, storing one row per CDR3 protein. The sample carries around 150,000 distinct CDR3 sequences, roughly two fifths recorded once. CDR3 size: 14 residues. Germline-derived CDR1 and CDR2 are MNHEY and SMNVEV (reference sequence). V shed 6 bases and J 2 bases; nucleotides not matched to a gene: 4.

The sample comprised glioma tissue, nonneoplastic brain tissue, or PBMCs (not recorded which). The sequence was obtained from a human donor with low-grade glioma or glioblastoma, undergoing nonglioma brain surgery, or in good health (not recorded which). The rearrangement joins TRBV27 to TRBJ1-5; 7 nucleotides align to TRBD1. The CDR3 spells CASRPGQGNQPQHF. CDR3 DNA: TGTGCCAGCAGGCCTGGACAGGGCAATCAGCCCCAGCATTTT.